The 28 T cell receptor delta chains below were found in one sample sequenced in a study of gamma-delta chains in newborns, infants, children. TCRdb repeated clone calling on the reads with CATT. Counted here are some 6,900 delta-chain clones, about 2% occurring once; the ten biggest clones make up 10% to 11%. Sequences were obtained from blood. Receptor source: a child who was a newborn, infant or young child, either healthy, febrile or measles-vaccinated (not recorded which).

The chain couples TRDV3 to TRDJ1; TRDD3 might be the D (6 bases). This CDR3 is 17 amino acids long. The ends were cut back, 3 bases at V and 0 bases at J, with 23 bases in the middle. The germline CDR1 and CDR2 sequences are TVYSNPD and GDNSRS (reference sequence). CDR3 in amino acids: CALPYYEMGANTDKLIF. CDR3 bases: TGTGCCTTGCCTTACTACGAGATGGGGGCTAACACCGATAAACTCATCTTT.

A note on this clone: The TCRdb record carries a much larger clone's protein, which differs from this DNA's translation at residue 13; a read error is the likely cause, and the protein listed here is the DNA translation. The same CDR3 can be traced to other DNA sequences in this sample. The V and J genes are TRDV2 and TRDJ3, with 11 bases identical to TRDD3. Germline V CDR1 and CDR2: GEAIGNYY, EKD. There are 18 residues in the CDR3. CDR3 sequence (DNA): TGTGCCTGTGACACTGGGGGATACGCGTCCTGGGACGCCCGACAGATGTTTTTC. This sequence encodes CACDTGGYASWDARQMFF.

Worth noting for this clone: TCRdb's protein for this DNA is that of a much larger clone and differs from the translation at residue 15, likely a read error; the protein shown is the DNA translation. This chain joins TRDV2 and TRDJ3, with 9 bases matching TRDD3. This CDR3 spans 18 amino acids. CDR1 and CDR2 (germline): GEAIGNYY, EKD. The DNA for the CDR3 is TGTGCCTGTGACAGCTGGGGGATTAGCTCCTGGGACACCCGACGGATGTTTTTC. Protein sequence: CACDSWGISSWDTRRMFF.

This clone is termed medium-sized. The CDR3 here is CACDTVLGDTKLSWDTRQMFF. The CDR3 nucleotides are TGTGCCTGTGACACCGTACTGGGGGATACTAAGCTCTCCTGGGACACCCGACAGATGTTTTTC. The gene calls are TRDV2 and TRDJ3; the match to TRDD3 covers 12 bases. The germline V gene has CDR1 GEAIGNYY and CDR2 EKD. With 0 bases clipped from V and 0 bases from J, the junction kept 8 bases outside the gene matches. The CDR3 spans 21 residues.

This clone was recorded a few times. Translating this DNA gives a protein that differs at residue 11 from the TCRdb one, which belongs to a much larger clone; a read error is likely, and the protein shown is this translation. The chain employs TRDV2 and TRDJ3, with 11 bases aligning to TRDD3. Looked up from germline, CDR1 is GEAIGNYY and CDR2 is EKD. This CDR3 comprises 18 residues. The CDR3 sequence: CACDVLGDSSGDTRQMFF. As DNA, the CDR3 is TGTGCCTGTGACGTACTGGGGGATAGCTCCGGGGACACCCGACAGATGTTTTTC.

By frequency in the sample, this clone is medium-sized. The same CDR3 is also encoded by other DNA sequences in this sample. The chain employs TRDV1 and TRDJ1, with 12 bases that match TRDD3. There are 24 residues in the CDR3. The J segment lost 0 bases and the V segment lost 3 bases, leaving 26 bases of the junction unmatched. Germline loops: CDR1 TSWWSYY, CDR2 QGS. CDR3 DNA: TGTGCTCTTGGGGACCAACCTCCTCCTACTAGTCTGGGGGATACGCTTACGTACACCGATAAACTCATCTTT. Its protein product is CALGDQPPPTSLGDTLTYTDKLIF.

This clone appeared a few times. This may stem from a read error, because a much larger clone lies one nucleotide away. The same CDR3 also results from other DNA sequences found in this sample. The V and J genes are TRDV2 and TRDJ3, with D maybe TRDD3 (6 bases). V shed 2 bases and J shed 0 bases, with 19 bases lying between them. CDR1 GEAIGNYY and CDR2 EKD come from the germline V gene. This CDR3 contains 20 residues. The CDR3 DNA reads as TGTGCCTGTGACAGCGTTGGTGGGGGTACTAGCTCCTGGGACACCCGACAGATGTTTTTC. Protein product: CACDSVGGGTSSWDTRQMFF.

This clone was seen ten or more times. The chain employs TRDV2 and TRDJ1, with 8 bases aligning to TRDD3. V shed 1 base, J shed 3 bases, and the junction held 0 bases outside the gene matches. Germline lookup yields CDR1 GEAIGNYY and CDR2 EKD. This CDR3 has 13 amino acids. The CDR3 bases are TGTGCCTGTGACACTGGGGGATCCGATAAACTCATCTTT. This sequence encodes CACDTGGSDKLIF.

This clone came up many times. At the DNA level, this CDR3 is encoded by other sequences in the same sample as well. The chain recombines TRDV2 with TRDJ3; 13 bases match TRDD3. The CDR3 is made up of 21 amino acids. V shed 5 bases and J 0 bases; nucleotides not matched to a gene: 12. CDR1 GEAIGNYY and CDR2 EKD come from the germline V gene. The CDR3 loop reads CACVTTTGGYGFSWDTRQMFF. In nucleotides, the CDR3 is TGTGCCTGTGTCACGACCACTGGGGGATACGGATTCTCCTGGGACACCCGACAGATGTTTTTC.

In its sample, this clone ranks as large. This CDR3 is also generated by other DNA sequences in the sample. The chain couples TRDV2 to TRDJ3; TRDD3 matches at 11 bases. This CDR3 region has 18 residues. With 3 bases clipped from V and 0 bases from J, the junction kept 3 bases outside the gene matches. Germline CDR1 reads GEAIGNYY; CDR2 reads EKD. The CDR3 protein is CACDVLGDSSWDTRQMFF. The CDR3 nucleotides read TGTGCCTGTGACGTACTGGGGGATAGCTCCTGGGACACCCGACAGATGTTTTTC.

This clone has just a few counts. The protein held in TCRdb is that of a much larger clone and does not match this DNA's translation at residue 3, likely because of a read error; the protein shown is translated from the DNA. The J gene is TRDJ2, the V gene TRDV2; the match to TRDD3 covers 8 bases. The germline gives CDR1 GEAIGNYY, CDR2 EKD. This CDR3 region has 18 residues. CDR3 sequence reads: CARDTLWGYPSLTAQLFF. CDR3 nucleotides: TGTGCCCGTGACACATTGTGGGGATACCCCTCGCTGACAGCACAACTCTTCTTT.

With regard to this clone: Only one base separates this from a far larger clonotype, so it likely reflects a read error. This chain joins TRDV2 and TRDJ3; 10 bases line up with TRDD3. This CDR3 comprises 23 residues. Germline-derived CDR1 and CDR2 are GEAIGNYY and EKD. V was pared by 0 bases and J by 0 bases, with 16 bases of the junction left unmatched. The CDR3 is CACDTERGGGYAIRSWDTRQMFF. CDR3 coding DNA: TGTGCCTGTGACACCGAAAGGGGAGGGGGATACGCAATTCGCTCCTGGGACACCCGACAGATGTTTTTC.

This clone was seen more than once but under ten times. This may stem from a read error, because a much larger clone lies one nucleotide away. The sample has other DNA sequences that encode this CDR3 too. This rearrangement joins TRDV1 to TRDJ1; 12 positions agree with TRDD3. This CDR3 contains 18 residues. The germline CDR1 and CDR2 sequences are TSWWSYY and QGS. CDR3 DNA sequence: TGCGCTCTTGGGGAACGTCCCTACTGGGGGATACAGGCCGATAAACTCATCTTT. Amino acids: CALGERPYWGIQADKLIF.

As concerns this clone: The TCRdb protein, from a much larger clone, departs from this DNA's translation at residue 10, likely by read error; the protein shown derives from the DNA. CDR3 sequence reads: CACDPVGGEGALTAQLFF. CDR3 DNA sequence: TGTGCCTGTGACCCCGTGGGGGGGGAAGGCGCTTTGACAGCACAACTCTTCTTT. The chain has TRDV2 and TRDJ2; TRDD3 might be the D (6 bases). The CDR3 loop spans 18 amino acids. Per germline, CDR1 GEAIGNYY and CDR2 EKD. V shed 3 bases and J shed 0 bases, with 19 bases lying between them.

This clone was observed a few times. A much larger clone is a single base away; this may be a read error. V usage is TRDV2 and J usage is TRDJ3, with 12 bases lining up with TRDD3. Germline CDR1 GEAIGNYY, CDR2 EKD. The CDR3 covers 21 residues. The CDR3 coding sequence is TGTGCCTGTGACACCGTACTGGGGGATACTGGGCGCTCCTGGGACACCCGACAGATATTTTTC. Protein product: CACDTVLGDTGRSWDTRQIFF.

Notes on this clone: The TCRdb protein, from a much larger clone, departs from this DNA's translation at residue 8, likely by read error; the protein shown derives from the DNA. The chain recombines TRDV2 with TRDJ2; 8 bases match TRDD3. The CDR3 covers 17 residues. Looked up from germline, CDR1 is GEAIGNYY and CDR2 is EKD. Trimming cost V 2 bases and J 4 bases; bases outside gene matches: 11. CDR3 amino acids: CACDILGGIRGTAQLFF. CDR3 DNA: TGTGCCTGTGACATACTGGGGGGTATCAGGGGGACAGCACAACTCTTCTTT.

With regard to this clone: The protein recorded in TCRdb matches a much larger clone and deviates from this DNA's translation at residue 6, suggesting a read error; the protein here is obtained by translating the DNA. Other DNA sequences in this sample translate to the same CDR3. The chain carries TRDV2 and TRDJ2; 10 positions match TRDD3. This CDR3 has 16 amino acids. From germline, CDR1 is GEAIGNYY and CDR2 EKD. This CDR3 reads CACDTLGDTLTAQLFF. The CDR3 DNA is TGTGCCTGTGACACCTTGGGGGATACTTTGACAGCACAGCTCTTCTTT.

Turning to this clone: A far bigger clonotype differs at one base, so this is likely a read error. Additional DNA sequences in this sample encode the identical CDR3. This chain uses TRDV2 with TRDJ1, with D perhaps matching TRDD3 (6 bases). The CDR3 sequence is 17 residues long. With 3 bases removed from V and 0 bases from J, the gap between germline ends came to 19 bases. Germline V gene lookup returns CDR1 GEAIGNYY and CDR2 EKD. This CDR3 reads CACDAVLGESYTDKLIF. CDR3 in DNA: TGTGCCTGTGACGCCGTACTGGGAGAATCGTACACCGATAAACTCATCTTT.

This clone came up a few times. A far larger clone is off by one base, so a read error is likely. J is TRDJ3 and V is TRDV2; TRDD3 aligns across 7 bases. Unmatched junction bases numbered 3, after V lost 3 bases and J lost 2 bases. The V gene's germline CDR1 is GEAIGNYY and CDR2 EKD. The CDR3 loop spans 16 amino acids. The CDR3 DNA is TGTGCCTGTGACTGGGGGAGCCCCTGGGACACCCGACAGATGTTTTTC. Translated, it gives CACDWGSPWDTRQMFF.

This clone was seen more than once but under ten times. This DNA translates differently at residue 10 from the TCRdb protein, which is that of a much larger clone; a read error is likely, and the protein shown is the DNA's own translation. The same CDR3 can be traced to other DNA sequences in this sample. The chain links TRDV2 to TRDJ3; 8 bases align to TRDD3. Germline V gene lookup returns CDR1 GEAIGNYY and CDR2 EKD. Germline trimming cut 3 bases from V and 2 bases from J; bases unmatched to any gene: 8. The CDR3 sequence is 18 residues long. Here the CDR3 reads CACDATGGSPWDTRQMFF. CDR3 coding DNA: TGTGCCTGTGACGCTACTGGGGGTAGCCCCTGGGACACCCGACAGATGTTTTTC.

In its sample, this clone is large. This sample includes further DNA sequences coding for the same CDR3. The chain recombines TRDV2 with TRDJ2; 8 bases map to TRDD3. Germline CDR1 and CDR2: GEAIGNYY and EKD. The V gene end was trimmed by 3 bases and the J gene end by 0 bases; junction bases not matched to a gene: 11. The CDR3 spans 18 residues. In nucleotides, the CDR3 is TGTGCCTGTGACGCTGTACTGGGGGCTACGTCTTTGACAGCACAACTCTTCTTT. This codes for CACDAVLGATSLTAQLFF.

A few counts support this clone. The TCRdb record carries a much larger clone's protein, which differs from this DNA's translation at residue 8; a read error is the likely cause, and the protein listed here is the DNA translation. This chain connects TRDV2 to TRDJ2, with D possibly TRDD3 on 6 matching bases. CDR3 length: 15 residues. V dropped 0 bases and J dropped 0 bases, with 7 bases sitting between them. Germline-derived CDR1 and CDR2 are GEAIGNYY and EKD. CDR3 in amino acids: CACDTGDALTAQLFF. DNA of the CDR3: TGTGCCTGTGACACCGGGGATGCTTTGACAGCACAACTCTTCTTT.

This clone occurred a few times. Since a much larger clone is just one base distant, this may be a read error. Additional DNA sequences in this sample encode the identical CDR3. The J gene is TRDJ2, the V gene TRDV2, with 12 bases lining up with TRDD3. Germline V lookup: CDR1 GEAIGNYY, CDR2 EKD. The CDR3 loop spans 18 amino acids. The CDR3 DNA follows: TGTGCCTGTGACTTCGTACTGGGGGATACAACTTTGACGGCACAACTCTTCTTT. It specifies CACDFVLGDTTLTAQLFF.

This clone was seen only a few times. One base away lies a much larger clone, so this may be a sequencing read error. V gene TRDV2 combines with J gene TRDJ3, with 10 nucleotides matching TRDD3. From germline, CDR1 is GEAIGNYY and CDR2 EKD. This CDR3 spans 19 amino acids. V was clipped by 3 bases and J by 1 base; unmatched bases: 8. For the CDR3, the DNA is TGTGCCTGTGACTGGGGGATACCCACCGTGTCCTGGGACACCCGACAGATGTTTTTC. It codes for CACDWGIPTVSWDTRQMFF.

This clone was counted a few times. One base away lies a much larger clone, so this may be a sequencing read error. The sample has other DNA sequences that encode this CDR3 too. V and J are TRDV1 and TRDJ2; TRDD3 aligns across 11 bases. V shed 4 bases and J 7 bases; nucleotides not matched to a gene: 17. Germline V lookup: CDR1 TSWWSYY, CDR2 QGS. This CDR3 has 19 amino acids. The CDR3 is CALGGAFQKYWGIRAQLFF. The CDR3 DNA sequence: TGTGCTCTTGGGGGCGCCTTCCAAAAGTACTGGGGGATAAGAGCACAACTCTTCTTT.

This clone was detected a few times. With only one base between it and a far larger clone, this is likely a read error. Other DNA variants within this sample encode the same CDR3. The V gene is TRDV2, the J gene TRDJ2, with TRDD3 matching over 12 bases. Germline CDR1 is GEAIGNYY and CDR2 is EKD. The CDR3 sequence is 14 residues long. The CDR3 here is CACDVLGDTAQLFF. As DNA, the CDR3 is TGTGCCTGTGACGTACTGGGGGATACAGCGCAACTCTTCTTT.

By sample fraction, this clone is medium-sized. The chain links TRDV1 to TRDJ3, with D possibly TRDD3 on 6 matching bases. The CDR3 sequence is 20 residues long. Per germline, CDR1 TSWWSYY and CDR2 QGS. Trimming shortened V by 0 bases and J by 5 bases, and 20 bases separated the two germline ends. CDR3 nucleotides: TGTGCTCTTGGGGAACTTAGAAACCTCGTCGACTGGGGGGACACCCGACAGATGTTTTTC. It codes for CALGELRNLVDWGDTRQMFF.

This clone has more than one count but fewer than ten. Only one base separates this from a far larger clonotype, so it likely reflects a read error. Other DNA sequences in this sample translate to the same CDR3. This chain uses TRDV2 with TRDJ3, with 7 positions matching TRDD3. The CDR3 length is 18 residues. Germline V gene sequence: CDR1 GEAIGNYY, CDR2 EKD. DNA of the CDR3: TGTGCCTGTGACACCGTTGGATACGGTTCCTGGGACACCCGGCAGATGTTTTTC. Translation gives CACDTVGYGSWDTRQMFF.